Below are 18 T cell receptor beta chains sequenced from a single sample in a study of blood T cell repertoires in COVID-19. Profiling relied on immunoSEQ multiplex PCR, and the TCRdb table lists in-frame clones only, not all of them. Among roughly 39,000 clones listed, over 75% were seen once. The sample was peripheral blood. The receptors shown here come from a man aged 25 to 40 with active or convalescent COVID-19.

Only one count was recorded for this clone. This chain joins TRBV10-3 and TRBJ2-2, with D possibly being TRBD1 (6 bases). Germline V gives CDR1 ENHRY, CDR2 SYGVKD. The CDR3 is 15 residues long. CDR3 sequence: CASDPGTYNTGELFF. DNA of the CDR3: TGTGCTTCCGACCCGGGGACATACAACACCGGGGAGCTGTTTTTT.

The J gene is TRBJ2-3, the V gene TRBV11-2; D unresolved. The CDR3 totals 13 residues. In germline, CDR1 is SGHAT, CDR2 FQNNGV. The germline V and J ends were trimmed by 1 base and 4 bases, with 6 bases remaining between them. CDR3 amino acids: CASSLGYSDTQYF. The CDR3 coding sequence is TGTGCCAGCAGCTTAGGTTATTCAGATACGCAGTATTTT. Filled out from reference TRBV11-2 and TRBJ2-3, the complete variable domain reads EAGVAQSPRYKIIEKRQSVAFWCNPISGHATLYWYQQILGQGPKLLIQFQNNGVVDDSQLPKDRFSAERLKGVDSTLKIQPAKLEDSAVYLCASSLGYSDTQYFGPGTRLTVL.

This clone was recorded only once. The chain has TRBV2 and TRBJ2-5; 12 bases agree with TRBD2. This CDR3 is 14 amino acids long. The germline V gene encodes CDR1 SNHLY and CDR2 FYNNEI. V was clipped by 6 bases and J by 4 bases; unmatched bases: 3. Written as DNA, the CDR3 is TGTGCCAGCAGGGCGGGACTAGCGGGAGAGACCCAGTACTTC. Protein: CASRAGLAGETQYF.

This clone was recorded only once. The V and J genes are TRBV6-1 and TRBJ1-1; tentatively, D is TRBD1 (6 bases). CDR1 is MNHNS and CDR2 is SASEGT in the germline V gene. Between the trimmed V and J ends, which lost 0 bases and 1 base, there was a span of 21 bases. This CDR3 is built from 19 residues. CDR3 DNA sequence: TGTGCCAGCAGTGAAGCTCGGTTTGTTATCAGGGGTGGGAACACTGAAGCTTTCTTT. It is translated as CASSEARFVIRGGNTEAFF.

This chain links TRBV11-3 with TRBJ1-1, with D perhaps matching TRBD1 (6 bases). The length of the CDR3 is 14 residues. The V gene's germline CDR1 is SGHNT and CDR2 YENEEA. Trimming took 7 bases from V and 3 from J, leaving 15 bases between them. The CDR3 bases are TGTGCCAGCAACTGGGGGGGCGCCTACACTGAAGCTTTCTTT. This codes for CASNWGGAYTEAFF.

The genes are TRBV7-8 and TRBJ2-5; 9 positions match TRBD2. Germline values: CDR1 SGHVS, CDR2 FQNEAQ. The CDR3 is 17 amino acids. Trimming at V came to 0 bases and at J to 5 bases, leaving 10 bases not matched to a gene. DNA for the CDR3: TGTGCCAGCAGCTTAGCGTTACAGCGGGAGGATTGGGAGACCCAGTACTTC. Translating it yields CASSLALQREDWETQYF.

The chain links TRBV27 to TRBJ2-7, with 11 bases aligning to TRBD2. The germline V gene has CDR1 MNHEY and CDR2 SMNVEV (reference sequence). Losses at the gene ends were 5 bases for V and 4 bases for J; bases not matched to a gene: 7. The CDR3 is 15 residues long. In DNA form, the CDR3 reads TGTGCCAGCAGTCCTCGACTAGCGGGACTATACGAGCAGTACGTC. Residues: CASSPRLAGLYEQYV.

This sequence joins TRBV28 and TRBJ1-1, with TRBD1 matching 7 bases. Trimming took 7 bases from V and 1 from J; bases not matched to a gene: 6. This CDR3 contains 14 residues. Germline lookup yields CDR1 MDHEN and CDR2 SYDVKM. This CDR3 is CASMEGAGNTEAFF. As DNA, the CDR3 is TGTGCCAGCATGGAGGGGGCGGGGAACACTGAAGCTTTCTTT.

This clone is a singleton in its sample. V gene TRBV3-1 (or the pseudogene TRBV3-2) combines with J gene TRBJ1-2, with unresolved D. Trimming cost V 1 base and J 2 bases, with 11 bases left between them. The V gene's germline CDR1 is LGHDT and CDR2 YNNKEL (reference sequence). This CDR3 region has 15 residues. The DNA for the CDR3 is TGTGCCAGCAGCCAAGTGGGAGGGCGAAACTATGGCTACACCTTC. Protein product: CASSQVGGRNYGYTF.

The rearrangement joins TRBV2 to TRBJ2-1; 7 positions agree with TRBD2. Germline CDR1 and CDR2: SNHLY and FYNNEI. This CDR3 is 14 amino acids long. V lost 3 bases to trimming and J lost 6 bases; unmatched junction nucleotides: 5. The CDR3 reads CASSEAGVINEQFF. For the CDR3, the DNA is TGTGCCAGCAGTGAGGCGGGAGTGATCAATGAGCAGTTCTTC.

The V and J genes are TRBV19 and TRBJ2-2; 9 nucleotides align to TRBD1. CDR1 and CDR2 from the germline V gene are LNHDA and SQIVND (reference sequence). This CDR3 is 14 amino acids long. Trimming cost V 5 bases and J 7 bases; bases outside gene matches: 5. The CDR3 here is CASSPGQGGGELFF. The CDR3 region has the DNA TGTGCCAGTAGTCCGGGACAGGGCGGCGGGGAGCTGTTTTTT.

This clone was recorded a few times. The chain combines TRBV7-9 with TRBJ2-7; TRBD2 aligns across 8 bases. The ends lost 6 bases at V and 6 bases at J; junction bases unmatched: 4. CDR1 is SEHNR and CDR2 is FQNEAQ in the germline V gene (reference sequence). The CDR3 length is 12 residues. The chain's CDR3 is CASRRGAGEQYF. The CDR3 DNA is TGTGCCAGCAGGCGGGGGGCAGGCGAGCAGTACTTC. Based on the CDR3 plus reference TRBV7-9 and TRBJ2-7, the full variable domain is DTGVSQNPRHKITKRGQNVTFRCDPISEHNRLYWYRQTLGQGPEFLTYFQNEAQLEKSRLLSDRFSAERPKGSFSTLEIQRTEQGDSAMYLCASRRGAGEQYFGPGTRLTVT.

The chain recombines TRBV24-1 with TRBJ2-1; TRBD2 is a possible D gene (5 bases). The CDR3 is 14 amino acids. Germline values: CDR1 KGHDR, CDR2 SFDVKD. V lost 4 bases, J lost 7 bases, and 13 bases lay in between. The CDR3: CATSDPTRVNEQFF. CDR3 DNA sequence: TGTGCCACCAGTGACCCTACGCGGGTTAATGAGCAGTTCTTC.

The rearrangement links TRBV7-2 to TRBJ2-3; 12 bases line up with TRBD2. Germline-derived CDR1 and CDR2 are SGHTA and FQGNSA. Unmatched junction bases numbered 9, after V lost 0 bases and J lost 2 bases. This CDR3 is built from 19 residues. The CDR3 sequence: CASSLAPPTSGRITDTQYF. The CDR3, as DNA: TGTGCCAGCAGCTTAGCCCCTCCGACTAGCGGGAGAATCACAGATACGCAGTATTTT.

This clone was detected only once. This chain links TRBV7-3 with TRBJ2-2; D unclear. Trimming pared 5 bases from V and 5 bases from J, leaving 9 bases between. This CDR3 contains 13 residues. Germline CDR1 is SGHTA and CDR2 is FQGTGA. The CDR3 sequence is CASSEQLTGELFF. CDR3 nucleotide sequence: TGTGCCAGCAGCGAACAGTTAACCGGGGAGCTGTTTTTT.

This clone came up once. J is TRBJ1-4 and V is TRBV6-5, with a possible D match to TRBD1 (6 bases). V lost 5 bases and J 8 bases, leaving 18 bases between the germline ends. This CDR3 is 15 amino acids long. Germline V gives CDR1 MNHEY, CDR2 SVGAGI. The CDR3 DNA reads TGTGCCAGCAGTACCTCAGGGGAGGGCTTGGAAAAACTGTTTTTT. Encoded protein: CASSTSGEGLEKLFF.

The rearrangement joins TRBV19 to TRBJ2-5, with D perhaps TRBD1 (5 bases). The V gene lost 4 bases and the J gene lost 4 bases, with 22 bases spanning the gap. This CDR3 comprises 17 residues. Germline loops: CDR1 LNHDA, CDR2 SQIVND (reference sequence). The CDR3 DNA follows: TGTGCCAGTAGTACCCCCGGGTTTTCAGGGATGGGAGAGACCCAGTACTTC. Its protein product is CASSTPGFSGMGETQYF. The full variable domain, its missing parts supplied by reference TRBV19 and TRBJ2-5, is DGGITQSPKYLFRKEGQNVTLSCEQNLNHDAMYWYRQDPGQGLRLIYYSQIVNDFQKGDIAEGYSVSREKKESFPLTVTSAQKNPTAFYLCASSTPGFSGMGETQYFGPGTRLLVL.

This chain joins TRBV11-2 and TRBJ2-5, with 7 bases that match TRBD2. J gave up 2 bases and V 5 bases, and 5 bases lay outside the gene matches. Germline V gives CDR1 SGHAT, CDR2 FQNNGV. The CDR3 has 14 amino acids. The CDR3 spells CASSPGLDQETQYF. The DNA for the CDR3 is TGTGCCAGCAGCCCCGGACTAGATCAAGAGACCCAGTACTTC.